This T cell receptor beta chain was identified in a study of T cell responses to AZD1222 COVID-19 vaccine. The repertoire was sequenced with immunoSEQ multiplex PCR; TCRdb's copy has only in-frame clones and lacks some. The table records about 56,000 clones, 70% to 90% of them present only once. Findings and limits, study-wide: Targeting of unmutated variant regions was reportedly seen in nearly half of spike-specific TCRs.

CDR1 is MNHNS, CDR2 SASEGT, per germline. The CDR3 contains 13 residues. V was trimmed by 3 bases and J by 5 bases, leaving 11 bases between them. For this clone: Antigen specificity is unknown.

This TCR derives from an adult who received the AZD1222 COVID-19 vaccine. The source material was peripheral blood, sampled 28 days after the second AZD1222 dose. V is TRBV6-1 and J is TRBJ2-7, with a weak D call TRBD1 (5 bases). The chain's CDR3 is CASSDPQGDEQYF. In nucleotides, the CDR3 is TGTGCCAGCAGTGACCCCCAGGGCGACGAGCAGTACTTC.